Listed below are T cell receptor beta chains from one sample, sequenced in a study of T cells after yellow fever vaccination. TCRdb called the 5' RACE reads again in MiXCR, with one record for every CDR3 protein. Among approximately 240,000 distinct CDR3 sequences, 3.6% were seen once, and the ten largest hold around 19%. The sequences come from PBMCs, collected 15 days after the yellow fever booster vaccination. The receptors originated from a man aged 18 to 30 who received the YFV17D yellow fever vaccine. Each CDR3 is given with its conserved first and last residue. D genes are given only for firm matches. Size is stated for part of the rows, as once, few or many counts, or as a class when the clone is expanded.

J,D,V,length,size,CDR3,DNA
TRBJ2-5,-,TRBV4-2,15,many,CASSRYQLRGETQYF,TGTGCCAGCAGCCGATATCAGTTGAGGGGAGAGACCCAGTACTTC
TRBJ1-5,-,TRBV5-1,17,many,CASSLAPMGAGNQPQHF,TGCGCCAGCAGCTTGGCCCCTATGGGGGCGGGCAATCAGCCCCAGCATTTT
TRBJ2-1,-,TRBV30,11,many,CAWDLLNEQFF,TGTGCCTGGGACTTACTCAATGAGCAGTTCTTC
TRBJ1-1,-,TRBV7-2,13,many,CASSLARTTEAFF,TGTGCCAGCAGCTTAGCGCGAACCACTGAAGCTTTCTTT
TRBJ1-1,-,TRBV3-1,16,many,CASSQDLGTGVAEAFF,TGTGCCAGCAGCCAAGATCTGGGTACCGGGGTAGCTGAAGCTTTCTTT
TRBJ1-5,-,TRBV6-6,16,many,CASTKDGYGLNQPQHF,TGTGCCAGCACCAAAGACGGCTACGGGTTAAATCAGCCCCAGCATTTT
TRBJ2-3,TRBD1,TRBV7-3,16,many,CASSLMTGGAADTQYF,TGTGCCAGCAGCTTAATGACAGGGGGCGCAGCAGATACGCAGTATTTT
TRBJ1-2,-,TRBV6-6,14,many,CASRPSSRNYGYTF,TGTGCCAGCAGACCCTCATCGAGGAACTATGGCTACACCTTC
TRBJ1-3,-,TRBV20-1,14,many,CSASSGEDGNTIYF,TGCAGTGCTAGCTCGGGGGAGGACGGAAACACCATATATTTT
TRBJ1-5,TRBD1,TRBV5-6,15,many,CASSSGQGRIQPQHF,TGTGCCAGCAGCTCCGGACAGGGCAGGATACAGCCCCAGCATTTT
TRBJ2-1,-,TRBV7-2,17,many,CASSLAHWTITYNEQFF,TGTGCCAGCAGCTTAGCCCATTGGACTATAACCTACAATGAGCAGTTCTTC
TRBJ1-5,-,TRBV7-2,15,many,CASSSQGYSNQPQHF,TGTGCCAGCAGTTCACAGGGTTATAGCAATCAGCCCCAGCATTTT
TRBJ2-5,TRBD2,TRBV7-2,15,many,CASSPQILATQTQYF,TGTGCCAGCAGCCCCCAGATACTAGCGACTCAGACCCAGTACTTC
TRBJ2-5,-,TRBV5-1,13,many,CASSPWLQETQYF,TGCGCCAGCAGCCCCTGGTTGCAAGAGACCCAGTACTTC
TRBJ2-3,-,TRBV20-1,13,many,CSALRGGTDTQYF,TGCAGTGCTTTGAGGGGAGGCACAGATACGCAGTATTTT
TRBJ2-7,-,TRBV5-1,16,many,CASSFTGRPELYEQYF,TGCGCCAGCAGCTTCACGGGACGCCCGGAGCTCTACGAGCAGTACTTC
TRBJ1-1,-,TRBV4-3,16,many,CASSQDRGWMNTEAFF,TGCGCCAGCAGCCAAGATAGGGGGTGGATGAACACTGAAGCTTTCTTT
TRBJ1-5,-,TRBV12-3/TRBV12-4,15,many,CASSSTGGSNQPQHF,TGTGCCAGCAGTTCGACCGGGGGAAGCAATCAGCCCCAGCATTTT
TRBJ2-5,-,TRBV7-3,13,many,CASSLGHRETQYF,TGTGCCAGCAGCTTAGGCCATAGAGAGACCCAGTACTTC
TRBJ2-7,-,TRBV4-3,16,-,CASSQDGTENRYEQYF,TGCGCCAGCAGCCAAGACGGGACTGAGAATCGCTACGAGCAGTACTTC
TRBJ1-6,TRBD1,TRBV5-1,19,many,CASSKEGTGTLSYNSPLHF,TGCGCCAGCAGCAAGGAGGGGACAGGAACACTCTCCTATAATTCACCCCTCCACTTT
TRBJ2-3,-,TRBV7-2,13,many,CASSRPGTDTQYF,TGTGCCAGCAGCCGTCCAGGGACAGATACGCAGTATTTT
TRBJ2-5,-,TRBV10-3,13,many,CPEDPGRRETQYF,TGTCCCGAGGATCCGGGGCGGCGAGAGACCCAGTACTTC
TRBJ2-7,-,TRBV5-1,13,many,CASSLPRDYEQYF,TGCGCCAGCAGCTTGCCCCGGGACTACGAGCAGTACTTC
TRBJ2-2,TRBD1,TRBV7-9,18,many,CASSPITERQGLAGELFF,TGTGCCAGCAGCCCCATCACGGAAAGACAGGGGTTAGCCGGGGAGCTGTTTTTT
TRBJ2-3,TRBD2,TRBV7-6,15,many,CASSSRGGHGDTQYF,TGTGCCAGCAGTTCCCGGGGGGGGCACGGAGATACGCAGTATTTT
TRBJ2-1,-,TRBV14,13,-,CASSQDLEGVQFF,TGTGCCAGCAGCCAAGATCTAGAGGGGGTGCAGTTCTTC
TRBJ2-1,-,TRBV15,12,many,CATRRQVNEQFF,TGTGCCACCAGGAGACAGGTGAATGAGCAGTTCTTC
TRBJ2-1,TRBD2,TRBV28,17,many,CASSSLRTSGIYNEQFF,TGTGCCAGCAGTTCCCTACGGACTAGCGGGATCTACAATGAGCAGTTCTTC
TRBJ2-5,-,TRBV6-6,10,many,CATGGETQYF,TGTGCCACAGGGGGGGAGACCCAGTACTTC
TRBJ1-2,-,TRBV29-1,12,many,CSVRTRGDGYTF,TGCAGCGTCCGGACCCGGGGGGATGGCTACACCTTC
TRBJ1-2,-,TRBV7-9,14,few,CASSLAGEPRGYTF,TGTGCCAGCAGCTTAGCCGGGGAGCCAAGGGGCTACACCTTC
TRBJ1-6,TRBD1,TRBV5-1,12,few,CASSLDGQGNHF,TGCGCCAGCAGCTTGGATGGACAGGGAAATCACTTT
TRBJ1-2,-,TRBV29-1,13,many,CSVEDPKPYDYTF,TGCAGCGTTGAAGATCCCAAGCCGTATGACTACACCTTC
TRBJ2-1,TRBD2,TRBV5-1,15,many,CASSPQAGGLNEQFF,TGCGCCAGCAGCCCGCAGGCGGGGGGACTGAATGAGCAGTTCTTC
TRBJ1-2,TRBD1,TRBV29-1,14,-,CSANRDRANYGYTF,TGCAGCGCTAACCGGGACAGGGCAAACTATGGCTACACCTTC
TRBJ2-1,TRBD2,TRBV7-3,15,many,CASSLGPAGVGEQFF,TGTGCCAGCAGCTTAGGTCCAGCGGGGGTAGGTGAGCAGTTCTTC
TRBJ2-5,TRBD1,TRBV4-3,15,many,CASSQGRGRKETQYF,TGCGCCAGCAGCCAAGGCAGGGGGCGAAAAGAGACCCAGTACTTC
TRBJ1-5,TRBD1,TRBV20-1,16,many,CSASTGTGYLIQPQHF,TGCAGTGCTAGCACCGGGACAGGTTATCTTATTCAGCCCCAGCATTTT
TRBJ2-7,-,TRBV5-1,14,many,CASSLESRDYEQYF,TGCGCCAGCAGCTTGGAGAGTCGCGACTACGAGCAGTACTTC
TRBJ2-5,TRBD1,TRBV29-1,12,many,CSVRTGEETQYF,TGCAGCGTTAGGACAGGGGAAGAGACCCAGTACTTC
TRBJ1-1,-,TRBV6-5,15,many,CASSAYRDLNTEAFF,TGTGCCAGCAGTGCCTACAGGGACCTGAACACTGAAGCTTTCTTT
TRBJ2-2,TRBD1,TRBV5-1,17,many,CASSQTQGALNTGELFF,TGCGCCAGCAGCCAAACACAGGGGGCACTTAACACCGGGGAGCTGTTTTTT
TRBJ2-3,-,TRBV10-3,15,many,CAISESLVGTDTQYF,TGTGCCATCAGTGAGTCACTAGTGGGCACAGATACGCAGTATTTT
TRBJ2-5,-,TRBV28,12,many,CASRAPLETQYF,TGTGCCAGCAGAGCTCCTTTAGAGACCCAGTACTTC
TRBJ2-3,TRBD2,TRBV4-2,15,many,CASSQRSGVPDTQYF,TGTGCCAGCAGCCAAAGGAGCGGGGTCCCTGATACGCAGTATTTT